The rows below give T cell receptor beta chains drawn from one sample of a study of blood T cells in healthy people across ages. TCRdb itself ran the 5' RACE reads through MiXCR, one entry per CDR3 protein. This table has about 1.5 million distinct CDR3 sequences, 40% to 45% appearing once. Sequenced: blood. The receptors originated from a woman younger than 35 in good health. Both conserved end residues are part of each CDR3. Each record gives: D gene, J gene, V gene, clone size, CDR3 protein, CDR3 DNA. D genes are given only for firm matches. Size tells how often a clone was seen (once, few, many) or the class of an expanded clone, and some rows leave it out.

D gene: .
J gene: TRBJ2-1
V gene: TRBV28
clone size: .
CDR3 protein: CASSLLFYEQFF
CDR3 DNA: TGTGCCAGCAGCCTATTGTTTTACGAGCAGTTCTTC

D gene: .
J gene: TRBJ1-4
V gene: TRBV18
clone size: few
CDR3 protein: CASSPRSRDEKLFF
CDR3 DNA: TGTGCCAGCTCACCCCGATCCAGGGACGAAAAACTGTTTTTT

D gene: .
J gene: TRBJ1-1
V gene: TRBV12-3/TRBV12-4
clone size: .
CDR3 protein: CASRMGQNTEAFF
CDR3 DNA: TGTGCCAGCAGAATGGGACAGAACACTGAAGCTTTCTTT

D gene: .
J gene: TRBJ2-7
V gene: TRBV18
clone size: once
CDR3 protein: CASSPTGYDEQYF
CDR3 DNA: TGTGCCAGCTCACCGACAGGATACGACGAGCAGTACTTC

D gene: TRBD1
J gene: TRBJ2-1
V gene: TRBV5-1
clone size: few
CDR3 protein: CASKRDRAGEQFF
CDR3 DNA: TGCGCCAGCAAAAGGGACAGGGCGGGTGAGCAGTTCTTC

D gene: .
J gene: TRBJ1-2
V gene: TRBV27
clone size: few
CDR3 protein: CASSLSRRRGIPLYGYTF
CDR3 DNA: TGTGCCAGCAGTTTATCGAGGAGGAGGGGGATCCCCCTTTATGGCTACACCTTC

D gene: TRBD2
J gene: TRBJ2-1
V gene: TRBV27
clone size: .
CDR3 protein: CASSSHVPGLAGGPKEQFF
CDR3 DNA: TGTGCCAGCAGTTCACACGTCCCGGGACTAGCGGGAGGGCCAAAAGAGCAGTTCTTC

D gene: .
J gene: TRBJ2-7
V gene: TRBV20-1
clone size: many
CDR3 protein: CSARRPGRSSYEQYF
CDR3 DNA: TGCAGTGCTAGAAGACCGGGACGGAGCTCCTACGAGCAGTACTTC

D gene: .
J gene: TRBJ2-7
V gene: TRBV2
clone size: .
CDR3 protein: CASPAHRSGPSAYEQYF
CDR3 DNA: TGTGCCAGCCCAGCACATAGGAGCGGTCCAAGTGCCTACGAGCAGTACTTC

D gene: .
J gene: TRBJ1-5
V gene: TRBV18
clone size: few
CDR3 protein: CASSPRDPDQPQHF
CDR3 DNA: TGTGCCAGCTCACCACGAGACCCAGATCAGCCCCAGCATTTT